Listed here is a single T cell receptor beta chain. The data belong to a study of blood T cell repertoires in COVID-19. The CDR3 contains 17 residues. The V gene end was trimmed by 1 base and the J gene end by 6 bases; junction bases not matched to a gene: 12. Germline assignment: CDR1 SEHNR and CDR2 FQNEAQ (reference sequence). Per the study methods: Cell counts per sample came from amplifying reference gene primers. Sequencing was performed with immunoSEQ multiplex PCR; in TCRdb, only in-frame clones are kept and a portion is missing. That table supplies the V and J calls and clone size; D and trimming were determined from the DNA. The repertoire holds about 250,000 clones, with roughly four fifths as singletons.

This rearrangement joins TRBV7-9 to TRBJ1-2, with 9 bases fitting TRBD1. The sequence was collected from a woman aged 65 to 85 with acute or convalescent COVID-19. Sequencing was done on a sample of peripheral blood. The CDR3 DNA follows: TGTGCCAGCAGCTTAGTAGGCCAACCGGACAGGGGTAATGGCTACACCTTC. Protein product: CASSLVGQPDRGNGYTF.